This T cell receptor (beta chain) was sequenced during a study of cytomegalovirus exposure and HLA in healthy donors. This cohort consisted of healthy bone marrow donors. 60 Vbeta and 13 Jbeta primers were used in PCR. Data came from immunoSEQ multiplex PCR; TCRdb stores just in-frame clones and leaves some out. This table has some 110,000 clones, 65% to 75% appearing once. Ten or more counts support this clone. This sequence originates from a woman in her forties or fifties in good health and CMV-seropositive. The sequenced sample was PBMCs.

As DNA, the CDR3 is TGCGCCAGCAGCTTCGAAGAGGGCTCTGGCTACACCTTC. The encoded protein is CASSFEEGSGYTF. V and J are TRBV5-1 and TRBJ1-2; D gene ambiguous. The CDR3 covers 13 residues. CDR1 is SGHRS and CDR2 is YFSETQ in the germline V gene. Between the trimmed V and J ends, which lost 2 bases and 7 bases, there was a span of 12 bases.